The sequence of this T cell receptor (beta chain) was determined in a study of cytomegalovirus exposure and HLA in healthy donors. Study results and caveats: Later on, a genetic analysis was performed. It linked a missense variant in DCLRE1C with V- and J-gene trimming of TCR beta. Researchers counted approximately 160 TCR beta chains as cytomegalovirus-associated. A reported reduction in N-insertions relative to the approximately 690-donor mean was seen in an Asian-associated ancestry cluster in a later analysis. Presence/absence comparisons presumed near-even sequencing depth among donors.

Germline-derived CDR1 and CDR2 are MGHRA and YSYEKL. The CDR3 is made up of 20 amino acids. V was shortened by 2 bases and J by 5 bases, with 27 bases between the two germline ends. This PCR relied on a set of 60 Vbeta primers and 13 Jbeta primers. TCRdb's copy holds only in-frame clones and misses some; the assay was immunoSEQ multiplex PCR. The sample has 85,000 to 120,000 clones; 65% to 85% are singletons. Of note for this clone: Its matching antigen is unknown.

The receptor's source is a male donor in good health and CMV-seropositive. The source material was PBMCs. This chain uses TRBV4-1 with TRBJ2-2; TRBD1 is a possible D gene (6 bases). The CDR3 region is CASSQSHVRGRASGTGELFF. In DNA, the CDR3 is TGCGCCAGCAGCCAATCTCACGTCAGGGGTCGAGCTTCAGGTACCGGGGAGCTGTTTTTT.